This paragraph covers one T cell receptor beta chain sequence. Its antigen is still unknown. The data were obtained in a study of cytomegalovirus exposure and HLA in healthy donors. Study context: According to later analysis, the same platform produced the 120 validation and some 680 first-cohort repertoires. Whole-study findings and limits: In vitro testing confirmed a few CMV-associated chains as specific for CMV antigens. A classifier reportedly called cytomegalovirus status with high sensitivity and specificity. Most TCRs appeared rarely, but some public TCRs recurred in many donors.

After removal of 6 bases from V and 0 bases from J, the junction contained 6 bases not matched to a gene. Germline values: CDR1 SGHNT, CDR2 YENEEA. The CDR3 totals 16 residues. Repertoires were generated with immunoSEQ multiplex PCR, while TCRdb's copy carries only in-frame clones and drops some. The sample shows about 69,000 clones, 95% to 96% of them seen only once. The clonotype originates from a woman younger than 30 in good health and CMV-seropositive. The chain combines TRBV11-3 with TRBJ1-3; TRBD1 matches 9 bases. The sample taken for sequencing was PBMCs. The DNA of the CDR3 is TGTGCCAGCAGTCCGGGACAGGGCTACTCTGGAAACACCATATATTTT. It translates to CASSPGQGYSGNTIYF.